These 7 T cell receptor beta chains came from one sample sequenced in a study of blood T cells in healthy people across ages. Through a sample-barcoded 5' primer and a J-beta primer mix, a second PCR was run for roughly 7 to 12 cycles. TCRdb used MiXCR to reprocess the 5' RACE reads, holding one entry per CDR3 protein. The sample carries about 840,000 distinct CDR3 sequences, about 27% recorded once. The data also belong to a second study, concerning T cells of mothers and their children.

Sequencing input: blood. Source of these receptors: a woman aged 40 to 55 in good health.

This clonotype was recorded many times. This chain joins TRBV7-2 and TRBJ2-7, with D hard to call. The CDR3 runs to 12 residues. The V gene lost 5 bases and the J gene lost 7 bases, with 12 bases spanning the gap. Germline CDR1 and CDR2: SGHTA and FQGNSA. DNA of the CDR3: TGTGCCAGCAGCGCCGCGATTAAGGAGCAGTACTTC. Its translation is CASSAAIKEQYF.

V usage is TRBV27 and J usage is TRBJ2-4; no clear D gene. The closer fit of TRBJ2-7 to the DNA end suggests the J call may be wrong. CDR1 MNHEY and CDR2 SMNVEV come from the germline V gene (reference sequence). The CDR3 runs to 15 residues. CDR3 loop: CASSLSGPAIYEQYF. CDR3 in DNA: TGTGCCAGCAGTTTAAGTGGGCCCGCGATTTACGAGCAGTACTTC.

This clonotype was seen only a few times. V is TRBV20-1 and J is TRBJ1-6, with a weak D call TRBD1 (5 bases). The V gene lost 3 bases and the J gene lost 12 bases, with 18 bases spanning the gap. Germline values: CDR1 DFQATT, CDR2 SNEGSKA (reference sequence). The CDR3 totals 14 residues. This chain's CDR3 is CSASAGTHGGPLHF. The CDR3 bases are TGCAGTGCTAGTGCCGGGACTCACGGGGGACCCCTCCACTTT.

This chain connects TRBV7-2 to TRBJ2-1; no reliable D call. The germline gives CDR1 SGHTA, CDR2 FQGNSA. Trimming removed 1 base from V and 8 bases from J, with 15 bases in between. The CDR3 has 15 amino acids. The CDR3 protein is CASSLDPLAGYEQFF. DNA of the CDR3: TGTGCCAGCAGCTTAGACCCTTTGGCTGGGTATGAGCAGTTCTTC.

This clonotype has only a few counts. This chain connects TRBV9 to TRBJ2-1, with D uncertain. This CDR3 is 15 amino acids long. The germline V gene has CDR1 SGDLS and CDR2 YYNGEE. Trimming cost V 0 bases and J 3 bases, with 10 bases left between them. CDR3 sequence reads: CASSVDSAHYNEQFF. Written as DNA, the CDR3 is TGTGCCAGCAGCGTAGATTCGGCACACTACAATGAGCAGTTCTTC.

In this sample, this clonotype turned up many times. V usage is TRBV12-3 or TRBV12-4 and J usage is TRBJ2-2; the match to TRBD2 covers 12 bases. V was clipped by 5 bases and J by 9 bases; unmatched bases: 4. The CDR3 sequence is 14 residues long. DNA for the CDR3: TGTGCCAGCAGTCTCGGGACTAGCGGGCGGGAGCTGTTTTTT. The encoded protein is CASSLGTSGRELFF.

Worth noting for this clonotype: A single base separates this from a much larger clone, so it may be a read error. This chain uses TRBV3-1 with TRBJ1-2, with D possibly being TRBD1 (6 bases). The germline CDR1 and CDR2 sequences are LGHDT and YNNKEL (reference sequence). CDR3 length: 17 residues. As DNA, the CDR3 is TGTTCCAGCAGCCAAGGGGCTGCACAGGGAATCGTTTGGGGCTACACCTTC. Residues: CSSSQGAAQGIVWGYTF. Using reference TRBV3-1 and TRBJ1-2 for the parts outside the CDR3, the full variable domain is DTAVSQTPKYLVTQMGNDKSIKCEQNLGHDTMYWYKQDSKKFLKIMFSYNNKELIINETVPNRFSPKSPDKAHLNLHINSLELGDSAVYFCSSSQGAAQGIVWGYTFGSGTRLTVV.